These 31 T cell receptor beta chains were sequenced from one sample in a study of blood T cells in healthy people across ages. The second PCR ran about 6 to 12 cycles with a sample-barcoded 5' primer and J-beta primers. TCRdb re-called the 5' RACE reads with MiXCR, one entry per CDR3 protein. Here the sample spans approximately 900,000 distinct CDR3 sequences, almost 30% being singletons. This sample also belongs to another study, concerning T cells of mothers and their children.

Sequenced sample: blood. These receptors were taken from a woman between 40 and 50 years old in good health.

The V gene is TRBV6-5, the J gene TRBJ2-1, with a possible D match to TRBD1 (6 bases). Germline V CDR1 and CDR2: MNHEY, SVGAGI. This CDR3 region has 15 residues. V gave up 0 bases and J gave up 9 bases, with 15 bases separating them. This CDR3 reads CASSYSSSLGGEQFF. The CDR3 bases are TGTGCCAGCAGTTACTCTTCCAGCCTAGGGGGTGAGCAGTTCTTC.

The chain has TRBV7-2 and TRBJ2-7; D uncertain. Germline V lookup: CDR1 SGHTA, CDR2 FQGNSA. The CDR3 is 12 amino acids. Trimming removed 5 bases from V and 6 bases from J, with 11 bases in between. CDR3 in amino acids: CASSVPSGEQYF. The CDR3 nucleotides are TGTGCCAGCAGCGTCCCCTCAGGCGAGCAGTACTTC. The full variable domain, rest sourced from reference TRBV7-2 and TRBJ2-7, is GAGVSQSPSNKVTEKGKDVELRCDPISGHTALYWYRQSLGQGLEFLIYFQGNSAPDKSGLPSDRFSAERTGGSVSTLTIQRTQQEDSAVYLCASSVPSGEQYFGPGTRLTVT.

This clonotype has ten or more counts. This chain links TRBV18 with TRBJ2-7; 9 positions match TRBD1. The CDR3 sequence is 15 residues long. Per germline, CDR1 KGHSH and CDR2 LQKENI. The ends lost 8 bases at V and 3 bases at J; junction bases unmatched: 11. The CDR3 region has the DNA TGTGCCAGCAGTTTAACCGGGACAGGGATCTACGAGCAGTACTTC. Residues: CASSLTGTGIYEQYF.

The CDR3 DNA is TGTGCCAGCAGCCGTGACAGGGGGCCCTACAATGAGCAGTACTTC. Residues: CASSRDRGPYNEQYF. This sequence joins TRBV5-5 and TRBJ2-5, with 10 positions matching TRBD1. The V segment lost 4 bases and the J segment 11 bases; nucleotides outside the gene matches: 14. The germline CDR1 and CDR2 sequences are SGHKS and YYEKEE (reference sequence). The CDR3 runs to 15 residues.

This clonotype came up a few times. The chain joins TRBV4-3 to TRBJ1-2; 9 nucleotides agree with TRBD1. The CDR3 extends over 19 amino acids. Germline trimming cut 1 base from V and 3 bases from J; bases unmatched to any gene: 15. CDR1 LGHNA and CDR2 YSLEER come from the germline V gene. CDR3 DNA: TGCGCCAGCAGCCAAGGGAGCGGGACAGGGCTCACTTTTTACTATGGCTACACCTTC. Translated, it gives CASSQGSGTGLTFYYGYTF.

V is TRBV28 and J is TRBJ2-7; 10 bases map to TRBD1. The trim removed 6 bases at V and 6 bases at J, leaving 11 bases unmatched. The CDR3 runs to 15 residues. The V gene's germline CDR1 is MDHEN and CDR2 SYDVKM. The CDR3 DNA follows: TGTGCCAGCAGCCTAGGTGGACAGGGGGACGGCGAGCAGTACTTC. Translation gives CASSLGGQGDGEQYF.

The chain uses TRBV13 and TRBJ1-2; tentative D call: TRBD1 (5 bases). The germline V gene encodes CDR1 PRHDT and CDR2 FYEKMQ (reference sequence). V was pared by 5 bases and J by 4 bases, with 14 bases between. The CDR3 has 14 residues. The CDR3 reads CASSPTREGYGYTF. CDR3 in DNA: TGTGCCAGCAGCCCGACCAGGGAGGGCTATGGCTACACCTTC.

The V call is TRBV7-9, the J call TRBJ1-1; the match to TRBD1 covers 9 bases. This CDR3 comprises 15 residues. J lost 6 bases, V lost 0 bases, and 5 bases had no gene match. Germline V gene lookup returns CDR1 SEHNR and CDR2 FQNEAQ (reference sequence). The CDR3 DNA reads as TGTGCCAGCAGCTTAGCCCCACAGGGGGCGGCTGAAGCTTTCTTT. Translating gives CASSLAPQGAAEAFF.

This clonotype turned up a few times. The rearrangement uses TRBV5-5 and TRBJ1-2, with a tentative D call TRBD1 (5 bases). This CDR3 contains 13 residues. CDR1 is SGHKS and CDR2 is YYEKEE in the germline V gene (reference sequence). Trimming shortened V by 2 bases and J by 7 bases, and 12 bases separated the two germline ends. CDR3 in DNA: TGTGCCAGCAGCTTTAGGGGTATGAGTGGCTACACCTTC. Translation gives CASSFRGMSGYTF.

This clonotype was seen repeatedly, ten times or more. This chain links TRBV7-8 with TRBJ1-2, with 9 nucleotides matching TRBD1. Germline V gene lookup returns CDR1 SGHVS and CDR2 FQNEAQ. The CDR3 has 14 amino acids. V trimming: 3 bases; J trimming: 4 bases; junction bases outside the gene matches: 3. The CDR3, as DNA: TGTGCCAGCAGCTTTCCGGACAGGGGCTATGGCTACACCTTC. As protein: CASSFPDRGYGYTF.

About this clonotype itself: Its ends do not fully match the called genes, so a read error is possible. The V call is TRBV5-5, the J call TRBJ1-5, with 8 bases identical to TRBD1. The germline gives CDR1 SGHKS, CDR2 YYEKEE (reference sequence). CDR3 length: 16 residues. The CDR3 coding sequence is TGTGCCAACAGCTTAGCAGGGGGCGATAGCAATCAGCCCCAGCATTTT. Translation: CANSLAGGDSNQPQHF.

The chain is built from TRBV20-1 and TRBJ2-5; TRBD2 matches at 8 bases. Germline V gene lookup returns CDR1 DFQATT and CDR2 SNEGSKA (reference sequence). This CDR3 contains 14 residues. The trim removed 4 bases at V and 1 base at J, leaving 5 bases unmatched. The CDR3 protein is CSAKMAGGQETQYF. CDR3 nucleotide sequence: TGCAGTGCTAAGATGGCGGGGGGCCAAGAGACCCAGTACTTC.

Notes on this clonotype: A read error may explain this, as a much larger clone is one base away. V usage is TRBV20-1 and J usage is TRBJ1-1; D call uncertain. CDR1 and CDR2 (germline): DFQATT, SNEGSKA (reference sequence). Trimming stripped 6 bases from V and 1 base from J, with 12 bases between. This CDR3 contains 13 residues. This chain's CDR3 is CSADPTRNTEAFF. Here the CDR3 DNA reads TGCAGTGCCGATCCTACACGGAACACTGAAGCTTTCTTT.

This clonotype was observed a few times. The chain uses TRBV24-1 and TRBJ2-1, with TRBD2 matching over 11 bases. CDR3 length: 20 amino acids. Trimming at V came to 4 bases and at J to 6 bases, leaving 19 bases not matched to a gene. Germline V gene sequence: CDR1 KGHDR, CDR2 SFDVKD. Here the CDR3 DNA reads TGTGCCACCAGTGAAACCGGAGGGGATGGTATAGCGGGGGGGTTCAATGAGCAGTTCTTC. This encodes CATSETGGDGIAGGFNEQFF.

This clonotype showed up just a few times. J is TRBJ1-5 and V is TRBV28, with D tentatively TRBD1 (6 bases). V lost 5 bases and J 4 bases, leaving 15 bases between the germline ends. Germline CDR1 reads MDHEN; CDR2 reads SYDVKM. The CDR3 has 15 residues. This CDR3 reads CASSPRGGDNQPQHF. CDR3 bases: TGTGCCAGCAGTCCAAGGGGGGGTGATAATCAGCCCCAGCATTTT.

Of note for this clonotype: Possible read error: a much larger clone is one base away. The CDR3 region is CASSQAGTGGREQYF. Here the CDR3 DNA reads TGTGCCAGCAGTCAGGCCGGGACAGGGGGAAGAGAGCAGTACTTC. The gene calls are TRBV12-3 or TRBV12-4 and TRBJ2-7; 11 bases are a match to TRBD1. Trimming removed 5 bases from V and 7 bases from J; junction bases left unmatched: 10. The CDR3 has 15 amino acids.

This clonotype turned up a few times. The chain employs TRBV12-3 or TRBV12-4 and TRBJ1-4, with D possibly being TRBD1 (6 bases). The CDR3 length is 13 residues. Trimming removed 3 bases from V and 6 bases from J, with 8 bases in between. The CDR3 loop reads CASSFSGDEKLFF. CDR3 bases: TGTGCCAGCAGTTTCTCAGGGGATGAAAAACTGTTTTTT.

This clonotype appeared a few times. This rearrangement joins TRBV12-3 or TRBV12-4 to TRBJ2-1; 10 nucleotides align to TRBD1. This CDR3 has 14 residues. Trimming cost V 10 bases and J 5 bases; bases outside gene matches: 8. The CDR3 here is CATQGTGVHNEQFF. As DNA, the CDR3 is TGTGCCACCCAGGGGACAGGGGTCCACAATGAGCAGTTCTTC.

The chain carries TRBV4-3 and TRBJ1-2; 7 bases are a match to TRBD1. V shed 0 bases and J 4 bases; nucleotides not matched to a gene: 5. The CDR3 spans 15 residues. The V gene's germline CDR1 is LGHNA and CDR2 YSLEER. CDR3 nucleotides: TGCGCCAGCAGCCAAGATTCACAGGGGAGCTATGGCTACACCTTC. Protein product: CASSQDSQGSYGYTF.

CDR3 nucleotide sequence: TGTGCCAGCAGTTACGGACTGAGCTCTGGAAACACCATATATTTT. Encoded protein: CASSYGLSSGNTIYF. The V and J genes are TRBV6-5 and TRBJ1-3; D is undetermined. This CDR3 comprises 15 residues. From germline, CDR1 is MNHEY and CDR2 SVGAGI. V lost 2 bases and J 0 bases, leaving 8 bases between the germline ends.

This clonotype was seen only a few times. The chain employs TRBV5-1 and TRBJ2-1; TRBD2 agrees at 12 bases. Trimming removed 5 bases from V and 2 bases from J; junction bases left unmatched: 5. The CDR3 is 16 amino acids. Germline CDR1 reads SGHRS; CDR2 reads YFSETQ. The CDR3 here is CASSAGLAGPYNEQFF. The CDR3 DNA follows: TGCGCCAGCAGTGCAGGACTAGCGGGGCCCTACAATGAGCAGTTCTTC.

This clonotype was recorded at least ten times. This chain links TRBV6-2 or TRBV6-3 with TRBJ2-5; 7 nucleotides match TRBD2. V lost 1 base to trimming and J lost 0 bases; unmatched junction nucleotides: 14. Germline V CDR1 and CDR2: MNHEY, SVGEGT. This CDR3 region has 19 residues. The CDR3 spells CASSYWREALGRDQETQYF. CDR3 DNA sequence: TGTGCCAGCAGTTACTGGAGGGAGGCTCTGGGGAGGGACCAAGAGACCCAGTACTTC.

This clonotype has only a few counts. The V gene is TRBV7-3, the J gene TRBJ2-1; TRBD2 is a possible D gene (6 bases). The CDR3 spans 16 residues. Trimming stripped 5 bases from V and 0 bases from J, with 14 bases between. The germline V gene has CDR1 SGHTA and CDR2 FQGTGA. CDR3 sequence (DNA): TGTGCCAGCAGCCCAGGAGGGACGCGCTCCTACAATGAGCAGTTCTTC. Protein sequence: CASSPGGTRSYNEQFF.

This clonotype has ten or more counts. The rearrangement uses TRBV4-1 and TRBJ1-2; 11 nucleotides line up with TRBD1. The length of the CDR3 is 16 residues. The V gene's germline CDR1 is MGHRA and CDR2 YSYEKL. Trimming cost V 0 bases and J 3 bases; bases outside gene matches: 3. In DNA, the CDR3 is TGCGCCAGCAGCCAAGATCCGGGACAGGGGGACTATGGCTACACCTTC. Protein: CASSQDPGQGDYGYTF.

The chain links TRBV6-2 or TRBV6-3 to TRBJ1-2, with D tentatively TRBD1 (6 bases). The CDR3 spans 16 residues. V was trimmed by 5 bases and J by 3 bases, leaving 19 bases between them. The germline V gene has CDR1 MNHEY and CDR2 SVGEGT. This CDR3 is CASSAYRDTGDYGYTF. CDR3 DNA sequence: TGTGCCAGCAGTGCCTACCGGGACACGGGAGACTATGGCTACACCTTC.

This clonotype is a singleton in its sample. The genes are TRBV12-3 or TRBV12-4 and TRBJ2-3; 9 bases agree with TRBD2. V was pared by 8 bases and J by 4 bases, with 16 bases of the junction left unmatched. The CDR3 contains 17 residues. CDR3 bases: TGTGCCAGCGTCCCGGGGACTAGCCTGTCTAGCGCAGATACGCAGTATTTT. Translating it yields CASVPGTSLSSADTQYF.

This clonotype was seen more than once but under ten times. The chain uses TRBV29-1 and TRBJ1-2; no clear D gene. V was trimmed by 2 bases and J by 2 bases, leaving 12 bases between them. Germline V gene lookup returns CDR1 SQVTM and CDR2 ANQGSEA. The CDR3 length is 14 residues. This CDR3 reads CSVESRARNYGYTF. CDR3 nucleotides: TGCAGCGTTGAAAGTAGGGCCCGAAACTATGGCTACACCTTC.

This clonotype was recorded many times. The chain is built from TRBV11-1 and TRBJ2-5; 7 nucleotides align to TRBD1. The CDR3 is 15 amino acids. Germline CDR1 SGHAT, CDR2 FQDESV (reference sequence). Unmatched junction bases numbered 8, after V lost 5 bases and J lost 2 bases. The CDR3 DNA is TGTGCCAGCAGCCAGGGGGTGTCGCCACAAGAGACCCAGTACTTC. Translation gives CASSQGVSPQETQYF.

This clonotype was observed a few times. Compared with germline, one end of the junction differs, possibly owing to a read error. The rearrangement uses TRBV5-4 and TRBJ2-5, with 16 positions matching TRBD2. This CDR3 has 20 residues. Germline CDR1 SGHNT, CDR2 YYREEE (reference sequence). CDR3 sequence: CASSQGLAGGPLSPKEIQYF. The CDR3 region has the DNA TGTGCCAGCAGCCAGGGACTAGCGGGGGGGCCTTTATCCCCAAAAGAGATCCAGTACTTC.

This clonotype was picked up a small number of times. This chain joins TRBV30 and TRBJ1-2; 7 bases line up with TRBD1. Per germline, CDR1 GTSNPN and CDR2 SVGIG (reference sequence). This CDR3 is built from 13 residues. After removal of 0 bases from V and 4 bases from J, the junction contained 2 bases not matched to a gene. CDR3 sequence reads: CAWSVGTVYGYTF. In DNA form, the CDR3 reads TGTGCCTGGAGTGTCGGGACAGTCTATGGCTACACCTTC.

This clonotype was seen more than once but under ten times. The J gene is TRBJ1-1, the V gene TRBV27, with 7 bases identical to TRBD1. Trimming at V came to 5 bases and at J to 6 bases, leaving 9 bases not matched to a gene. CDR3 size: 14 residues. Germline V gene data show CDR1 as MNHEY and CDR2 as SMNVEV (reference sequence). CDR3 nucleotides: TGTGCCAGCAGTGGATCACAGGGGCGCCCTGAAGCTTTCTTT. As protein: CASSGSQGRPEAFF.